This is a list of T cell receptor beta chains from one sample in a study of blood T cell repertoires in COVID-19. Sequencing was performed with immunoSEQ multiplex PCR; in TCRdb, only in-frame clones are kept and a portion is missing. Among roughly 380,000 clones listed, about 90% were seen once. Sequencing was carried out using PBMCs or T cells enriched from blood (not recorded which). The receptors here all came from a woman in her 30s who had recovered from COVID-19. Each CDR3 is given with its conserved first and last residue. A D gene is named only where the DNA matches it firmly. Some rows mark clone size as missing; the rest say once, few, many or name a class of expanded clone.

d_call: TRBD2; v_call: TRBV4-1; j_call: TRBJ2-7; clone_size: once; cdr3_aa: CASSPNSGIPGEQYF; cdr3_nt: TGCGCCAGCAGCCCAAATAGCGGGATCCCAGGAGAGCAGTACTTC
d_call: TRBD2; v_call: TRBV5-8; j_call: TRBJ2-3; clone_size: once; cdr3_aa: CASSLGVAGEADTQYF; cdr3_nt: TGTGCCAGCAGCTTGGGGGTAGCGGGGGAGGCAGATACGCAGTATTTT
d_call: -; v_call: TRBV12-3/TRBV12-4; j_call: TRBJ1-5; clone_size: -; cdr3_aa: CASSPAGNQPQHF; cdr3_nt: TGTGCCAGCAGCCCCGCGGGCAATCAGCCCCAGCATTTT
d_call: TRBD1; v_call: TRBV18; j_call: TRBJ1-5; clone_size: -; cdr3_aa: CASSPNRGEDQPQHF; cdr3_nt: TGTGCCAGCTCACCAAACAGGGGGGAGGATCAGCCCCAGCATTTT
d_call: -; v_call: TRBV6-5; j_call: TRBJ2-1; clone_size: -; cdr3_aa: CASSPQGARNEQFF; cdr3_nt: TGTGCCAGCAGTCCACAGGGCGCGCGGAATGAGCAGTTCTTC
d_call: TRBD2; v_call: TRBV7-6; j_call: TRBJ2-2; clone_size: -; cdr3_aa: CASSLGLAGSNTGELFF; cdr3_nt: TGTGCCAGCAGCTTAGGACTAGCGGGTTCGAACACCGGGGAGCTGTTTTTT
d_call: -; v_call: TRBV14; j_call: TRBJ2-3; clone_size: -; cdr3_aa: CASSHSDTQYF; cdr3_nt: TGTGCCAGCAGCCACTCAGATACGCAGTATTTT
d_call: TRBD1; v_call: TRBV27; j_call: TRBJ2-5; clone_size: -; cdr3_aa: CASSTGTGEAGTQYF; cdr3_nt: TGTGCCAGCAGTACTGGGACAGGGGAAGCGGGGACCCAGTACTTC
d_call: -; v_call: TRBV9; j_call: TRBJ1-6; clone_size: -; cdr3_aa: CASSDRGVKNSPLHF; cdr3_nt: TGTGCCAGCAGCGACCGGGGGGTGAAGAATTCACCCCTCCACTTT
d_call: TRBD1; v_call: TRBV7-2; j_call: TRBJ2-2; clone_size: -; cdr3_aa: CASIPGQGTGELFF; cdr3_nt: TGTGCCAGCATCCCCGGACAGGGGACCGGGGAGCTGTTTTTT
d_call: TRBD1; v_call: TRBV5-1; j_call: TRBJ1-4; clone_size: -; cdr3_aa: CASSFGTGGEKLFF; cdr3_nt: TGCGCCAGCAGCTTCGGGACAGGGGGGGAAAAACTGTTTTTT
d_call: -; v_call: TRBV12-3/TRBV12-4; j_call: TRBJ2-3; clone_size: -; cdr3_aa: CASSSEADTQYF; cdr3_nt: TGTGCCAGCAGTTCGGAGGCAGATACGCAGTATTTT
d_call: TRBD2; v_call: TRBV5-4; j_call: TRBJ2-1; clone_size: -; cdr3_aa: CASSLASGKQFF; cdr3_nt: TGTGCCAGCAGCTTGGCTAGCGGGAAGCAGTTCTTC
d_call: -; v_call: TRBV27; j_call: TRBJ1-1; clone_size: -; cdr3_aa: CASSSPQMNTEAFF; cdr3_nt: TGTGCCAGCAGTTCCCCCCAGATGAACACTGAAGCTTTCTTT
d_call: -; v_call: TRBV5-1; j_call: TRBJ1-1; clone_size: -; cdr3_aa: CASSGPGTGTEAFF; cdr3_nt: TGCGCCAGCAGTGGTCCGGGGACTGGCACTGAAGCTTTCTTT
d_call: TRBD1; v_call: TRBV9; j_call: TRBJ2-5; clone_size: -; cdr3_aa: CASSRTGGEETQYF; cdr3_nt: TGTGCCAGCAGCCGGACAGGCGGCGAAGAGACCCAGTACTTC
d_call: -; v_call: TRBV19; j_call: TRBJ2-7; clone_size: -; cdr3_aa: CASSTGTLYEQYF; cdr3_nt: TGTGCCAGTAGTACCGGGACACTCTACGAGCAGTACTTC
d_call: TRBD2; v_call: TRBV7-6; j_call: TRBJ2-1; clone_size: once; cdr3_aa: CASSLGSSGSSYNEQFF; cdr3_nt: TGTGCCAGCAGCTTAGGATCTAGCGGAAGCTCCTACAATGAGCAGTTCTTC
d_call: -; v_call: TRBV4-2; j_call: TRBJ1-3; clone_size: -; cdr3_aa: CASSQDRSSTLGNTIYF; cdr3_nt: TGTGCCAGCAGCCAAGATCGGTCATCGACTCTTGGAAACACCATATATTTT
d_call: TRBD1; v_call: TRBV28; j_call: TRBJ2-7; clone_size: few; cdr3_aa: CASSLLDRYEQYF; cdr3_nt: TGTGCCAGCAGTTTACTGGACAGGTACGAGCAGTACTTC
d_call: -; v_call: TRBV3-1/TRBV3-2; j_call: TRBJ1-5; clone_size: -; cdr3_aa: CASSQRTSNQPQHF; cdr3_nt: TGTGCCAGCAGCCAACGGACAAGCAATCAGCCCCAGCATTTT
d_call: -; v_call: TRBV11-2; j_call: TRBJ1-1; clone_size: few; cdr3_aa: CASSLTRDTEAFF; cdr3_nt: TGTGCCAGCAGCCTAACGAGGGACACTGAAGCTTTCTTT
d_call: TRBD2; v_call: TRBV19; j_call: TRBJ2-1; clone_size: -; cdr3_aa: CASSIDWASGNNEQFF; cdr3_nt: TGTGCCAGTAGTATAGATTGGGCTAGCGGGAACAATGAGCAGTTCTTC
d_call: TRBD1; v_call: TRBV29-1; j_call: TRBJ2-5; clone_size: once; cdr3_aa: CSVEDRDRGIETQYF; cdr3_nt: TGCAGCGTTGAGGACCGGGACAGGGGTATCGAGACCCAGTACTTC
d_call: TRBD2; v_call: TRBV5-1; j_call: TRBJ2-1; clone_size: -; cdr3_aa: CASSFLAGDNEQFF; cdr3_nt: TGCGCCAGCAGCTTCTTAGCGGGGGACAATGAGCAGTTCTTC
d_call: TRBD1; v_call: TRBV18; j_call: TRBJ2-5; clone_size: -; cdr3_aa: CASSLGTGASKETQYF; cdr3_nt: TGTGCCAGCTCACTCGGGACAGGGGCCTCTAAAGAGACCCAGTACTTC
d_call: -; v_call: TRBV2; j_call: TRBJ2-7; clone_size: few; cdr3_aa: CASSELSRYEQYF; cdr3_nt: TGTGCCAGCAGTGAACTTTCCCGCTACGAGCAGTACTTC
d_call: -; v_call: TRBV19; j_call: TRBJ1-5; clone_size: few; cdr3_aa: CASSQGLMNQPQHF; cdr3_nt: TGTGCCAGTAGTCAGGGACTCATGAATCAGCCCCAGCATTTT
d_call: -; v_call: TRBV2; j_call: TRBJ1-2; clone_size: many; cdr3_aa: CASTPDGPGGYGYTF; cdr3_nt: TGTGCCAGCACTCCCGACGGACCCGGGGGCTATGGCTACACCTTC
d_call: TRBD1; v_call: TRBV2; j_call: TRBJ1-5; clone_size: -; cdr3_aa: CAGSASSGGNQPQHF; cdr3_nt: TGTGCCGGTAGTGCATCCTCAGGGGGGAATCAGCCCCAGCATTTT
d_call: -; v_call: TRBV5-4; j_call: TRBJ1-3; clone_size: -; cdr3_aa: CASSLAGAGNTIYF; cdr3_nt: TGTGCCAGCAGCCTTGCGGGGGCTGGAAACACCATATATTTT
d_call: -; v_call: TRBV11-2; j_call: TRBJ2-2; clone_size: few; cdr3_aa: CASSLVRVVRLHTGELFF; cdr3_nt: TGTGCCAGCAGCTTGGTGAGGGTGGTAAGACTCCACACCGGGGAGCTGTTTTTT
d_call: TRBD1; v_call: TRBV28; j_call: TRBJ1-1; clone_size: once; cdr3_aa: CASRGQGSTEAFF; cdr3_nt: TGTGCCAGCAGGGGACAGGGGAGCACTGAAGCTTTCTTT
d_call: -; v_call: TRBV3-1/TRBV3-2; j_call: TRBJ1-5; clone_size: -; cdr3_aa: CASSQGPQSYQPQHF; cdr3_nt: TGTGCCAGCAGCCAAGGTCCACAGAGCTATCAGCCCCAGCATTTT
d_call: TRBD1; v_call: TRBV27; j_call: TRBJ2-2; clone_size: few; cdr3_aa: CASSLSRTGGGGTGELFF; cdr3_nt: TGTGCCAGCAGCCTAAGTCGGACAGGGGGCGGGGGCACCGGGGAGCTGTTTTTT
d_call: -; v_call: TRBV12-3/TRBV12-4; j_call: TRBJ1-2; clone_size: -; cdr3_aa: CASSDTGSYGYTF; cdr3_nt: TGTGCCAGCAGTGATACAGGTAGCTATGGCTACACCTTC
d_call: TRBD1; v_call: TRBV19; j_call: TRBJ2-2; clone_size: few; cdr3_aa: CASTRGQGVTGELFF; cdr3_nt: TGTGCCAGTACGCGGGGACAGGGAGTCACCGGGGAGCTGTTTTTT
d_call: TRBD2; v_call: TRBV5-4; j_call: TRBJ2-3; clone_size: once; cdr3_aa: CASGTLAGGVTDTQYF; cdr3_nt: TGTGCCAGCGGGACCTTAGCGGGGGGGGTCACAGATACGCAGTATTTT
d_call: TRBD2; v_call: TRBV30; j_call: TRBJ2-1; clone_size: -; cdr3_aa: CAWTSGGTNEQFF; cdr3_nt: TGTGCCTGGACTAGCGGGGGGACTAATGAGCAGTTCTTC
d_call: -; v_call: TRBV15; j_call: TRBJ1-2; clone_size: -; cdr3_aa: CATSRDLTRGADGYTF; cdr3_nt: TGTGCCACCAGCAGAGATCTGACCCGGGGGGCGGATGGCTACACCTTC
d_call: TRBD2; v_call: TRBV5-1; j_call: TRBJ2-1; clone_size: -; cdr3_aa: CASSLVTSGYNEQFF; cdr3_nt: TGCGCCAGCAGCTTGGTCACTAGCGGGTACAATGAGCAGTTCTTC
d_call: -; v_call: TRBV7-2; j_call: TRBJ1-2; clone_size: few; cdr3_aa: CASSPDGPLNYGYTF; cdr3_nt: TGTGCCAGCAGCCCCGATGGGCCCCTTAACTATGGCTACACCTTC
d_call: TRBD2; v_call: TRBV24-1; j_call: TRBJ2-3; clone_size: -; cdr3_aa: CATSDLASGGTDTQYF; cdr3_nt: TGTGCCACCAGTGATTTGGCTAGCGGAGGCACAGATACGCAGTATTTT
d_call: -; v_call: TRBV6-5; j_call: TRBJ1-2; clone_size: -; cdr3_aa: CASRIPRTVYGYTF; cdr3_nt: TGTGCCAGCAGAATACCACGGACAGTCTATGGCTACACCTTC
d_call: -; v_call: TRBV18; j_call: TRBJ1-5; clone_size: once; cdr3_aa: CASSPGAINQPQHF; cdr3_nt: TGTGCCAGCTCACCAGGGGCGATCAATCAGCCCCAGCATTTT
d_call: TRBD1; v_call: TRBV3-1/TRBV3-2; j_call: TRBJ2-7; clone_size: -; cdr3_aa: CASSHLDRVYEQYF; cdr3_nt: TGTGCCAGCAGCCACTTGGACAGGGTCTACGAGCAGTACTTC
d_call: TRBD1; v_call: TRBV7-6; j_call: TRBJ1-2; clone_size: few; cdr3_aa: CASSLMPGTGGHGYTF; cdr3_nt: TGTGCCAGCAGCTTAATGCCCGGGACAGGGGGCCATGGCTACACCTTC
d_call: -; v_call: TRBV19; j_call: TRBJ2-7; clone_size: -; cdr3_aa: CASSIGSGAIYEQYF; cdr3_nt: TGTGCCAGTAGTATAGGTAGTGGGGCGATCTACGAGCAGTACTTC
d_call: -; v_call: TRBV7-2; j_call: TRBJ2-2; clone_size: -; cdr3_aa: CASSLVLTGELFF; cdr3_nt: TGTGCCAGCAGCTTAGTACTCACCGGGGAGCTGTTTTTT
d_call: -; v_call: TRBV6-5; j_call: TRBJ2-5; clone_size: -; cdr3_aa: CASSYSNSGVETQYF; cdr3_nt: TGTGCCAGCAGTTACTCGAACTCGGGGGTGGAGACCCAGTACTTC